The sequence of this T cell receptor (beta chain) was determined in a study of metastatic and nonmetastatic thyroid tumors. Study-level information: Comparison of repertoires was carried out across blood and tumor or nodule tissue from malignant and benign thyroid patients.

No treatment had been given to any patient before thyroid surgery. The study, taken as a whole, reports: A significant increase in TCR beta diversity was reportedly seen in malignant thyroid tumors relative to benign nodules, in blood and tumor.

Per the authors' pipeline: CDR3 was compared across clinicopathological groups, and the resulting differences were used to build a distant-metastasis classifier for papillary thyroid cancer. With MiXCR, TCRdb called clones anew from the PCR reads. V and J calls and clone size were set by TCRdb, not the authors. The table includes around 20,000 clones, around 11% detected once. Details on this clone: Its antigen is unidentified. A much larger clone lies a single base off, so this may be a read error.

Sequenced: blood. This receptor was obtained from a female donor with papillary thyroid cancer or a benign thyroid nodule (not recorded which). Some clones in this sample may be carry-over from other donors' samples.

The CDR3 nucleotides read TGTGCCAGGAGCCGAGCCAGACATGACGAGCAGTACTTC. This sequence encodes CARSRARHDEQYF. This chain uses TRBV5-4 with TRBJ2-7; D uncertain. From germline, CDR1 is SGHNT and CDR2 YYREEE (reference sequence). This CDR3 is built from 13 residues. V was trimmed by 8 bases and J by 5 bases, leaving 17 bases between them.